This entry features one T cell receptor (beta chain) sequence. The sequenced patients had an expansion of CD8+CD57+ cells seen by flow cytometry. This sample is part of a study of CD8+CD57+ T cells in acquired aplastic anemia. Study summary: Sorting CD4+ and CD8+ cells gave DNA averaging around 3 ug.

The germline gives CDR1 SNHLY, CDR2 FYNNEI. The CDR3 extends over 15 amino acids. Profiles of TCR beta VDJ and CDR3 were generated from a genomic DNA template. TCRdb called the reads again in MiXCR, with one record for every CDR3 protein. The table has about 260,000 distinct CDR3 sequences, roughly 80% seen once. The material sequenced was sorted CD4+, CD8+, or CD8+CD57+ T cells (not recorded which) from PBMCs. The receptor was isolated from a human donor with aplastic anemia. The J gene is TRBJ2-3, the V gene TRBV2; D call uncertain. Near its end, the DNA agrees better with TRBJ2-7, so the J call may be wrong. The CDR3 bases are TGTGCCAGCAGTGAGGAAGAGCCGCTCCTCTACGAGCAGTACTTC. This translates into CASSEEEPLLYEQYF.